These 17 T cell receptor beta chains were sequenced from one sample in a study of Ad26.COV2.S vaccination and SARS-CoV-2 variants. As for treatment: approximately 18 received Ad26.COV2.S at low or high dose, single or two shots; about 5 received placebo; per-sample allocation not given. Specimens were obtained on day 63 following the first vaccine or placebo injection. Clones were read by immunoSEQ multiplex PCR, and TCRdb kept only the in-frame ones, dropping some. The sample holds approximately 280,000 clones; approximately 87% are singletons and the top ten take approximately 3.3%. Sequencing used peripheral blood, obtained in a trial of Ad26.COV2.S vaccine versus placebo. The receptors were gathered from a person between 18 and 65 years old who received the Ad26.COV2.S COVID-19 vaccine or a placebo.

The V call is TRBV15, the J call TRBJ2-2, with 16 positions matching TRBD2. V dropped 3 bases and J dropped 4; count of bases not matched to a gene: 11. Germline V gives CDR1 LNHNV, CDR2 YYDKDF (reference sequence). CDR3 length: 20 amino acids. This chain's CDR3 is CATSRDDGTSGRASTGELFF. CDR3 bases: TGTGCCACCAGCAGGGACGACGGGACTAGCGGGAGGGCCAGCACCGGGGAGCTGTTTTTT. The complete variable domain, with remaining parts taken from reference TRBV15 and TRBJ2-2, reads DAMVIQNPRYQVTQFGKPVTLSCSQTLNHNVMYWYQQKSSQAPKLLFHYYDKDFNNEADTPDNFQSRRPNTSFCFLDIRSPGLGDTAMYLCATSRDDGTSGRASTGELFFGEGSRLTVL.

The chain recombines TRBV2 with TRBJ2-1; 10 bases fit TRBD2. The CDR3 covers 16 residues. After removal of 6 bases from V and 7 bases from J, the junction contained 12 bases not matched to a gene. Germline V gene lookup returns CDR1 SNHLY and CDR2 FYNNEI. The chain's CDR3 is CASSPITSGIYNEQFF. The CDR3 coding sequence is TGTGCCAGCAGCCCGATTACTAGCGGGATTTATAATGAGCAGTTCTTC.

V usage is TRBV6-5 and J usage is TRBJ1-6; no reliable D call. V was cut by 2 bases and J by 8 bases, with 10 bases left in between. Germline V gene lookup returns CDR1 MNHEY and CDR2 SVGAGI. This CDR3 comprises 14 residues. In nucleotides, the CDR3 is TGTGCCAGCAGTTACCGAACCGGAGATTCACCCCTCCACTTT. This encodes CASSYRTGDSPLHF.

The chain employs TRBV2 and TRBJ1-1; no reliable D call. Germline assignment: CDR1 SNHLY and CDR2 FYNNEI. The V and J ends lost 2 bases and 8 bases respectively, with 6 bases between them. The CDR3 sequence is 11 residues long. The CDR3 DNA sequence: TGTGCCAGCAGTGAATATAGGGAAGCTTTCTTT. This encodes CASSEYREAFF.

This clone was observed a few times. This sample includes further DNA sequences coding for the same CDR3. V is TRBV6-5 and J is TRBJ2-7; no firm D call. The CDR3 covers 14 residues. Trimming left V 6 bases short and J 3 bases short, with 15 bases between. The germline gives CDR1 MNHEY, CDR2 SVGAGI. The CDR3 DNA reads TGTGCCAGCAGACCGGGCCCTAGGGACTACGAGCAGTACTTC. This codes for CASRPGPRDYEQYF.

The J gene is TRBJ1-2, the V gene TRBV6-4; D unclear. The germline gives CDR1 MRHNA, CDR2 SNTAGT. The CDR3 length is 13 residues. V lost 6 bases to trimming and J lost 4 bases, with 12 bases between them. CDR3 DNA: TGTGCCAGCAGCCAAGAGGGAGCCTATGGCTACACCTTC. Translated, it gives CASSQEGAYGYTF.

The genes are TRBV28 and TRBJ2-2, with 10 bases lining up with TRBD1. The CDR3 runs 16 residues. The ends lost 8 bases at V and 4 bases at J; junction bases unmatched: 10. CDR1 MDHEN and CDR2 SYDVKM come from the germline V gene. In DNA, the CDR3 is TGTGCCAGCGCTATTATCGGGACAGGGGTCACCGGGGAGCTGTTTTTT. Its protein product is CASAIIGTGVTGELFF.

The V and J genes are TRBV7-9 and TRBJ1-6; 8 positions agree with TRBD1. The CDR3 runs 15 residues. Trimming took 5 bases from V and 8 from J; bases not matched to a gene: 8. The germline CDR1 and CDR2 sequences are SEHNR and FQNEAQ (reference sequence). The CDR3 here is CASSRGDRFHSPLHF. CDR3 DNA sequence: TGTGCCAGCAGCCGCGGGGACAGGTTCCATTCACCCCTCCACTTT.

V usage is TRBV27 and J usage is TRBJ2-7; possibly TRBD2 for D (5 bases). The germline V gene has CDR1 MNHEY and CDR2 SMNVEV (reference sequence). This CDR3 has 16 amino acids. Trimming removed 2 bases from V and 7 bases from J, with 21 bases in between. The CDR3 DNA reads TGTGCCAGCAGTTTAATTTTTTCCCCCCGACCGGGAGAGCAGTACTTC. This gives the protein CASSLIFSPRPGEQYF.

The rearrangement links TRBV19 to TRBJ1-5, with a tentative D call TRBD1 (5 bases). Trimming took 3 bases from V and 0 from J, leaving 12 bases between them. The CDR3 sequence is 16 residues long. The germline V gene has CDR1 LNHDA and CDR2 SQIVND (reference sequence). In DNA form, the CDR3 reads TGTGCCAGTAGTATGGAGGGACCGATTAGCAATCAGCCCCAGCATTTT. It is translated as CASSMEGPISNQPQHF.

The CDR3 sequence is CASSAGTGKVSPLHF. CDR3 nucleotide sequence: TGTGCCAGCAGCGCTGGGACAGGGAAAGTGTCACCCCTCCACTTT. The chain is built from TRBV9 and TRBJ1-6, with 9 bases fitting TRBD1. Losses at the gene ends were 3 bases for V and 10 bases for J; bases not matched to a gene: 8. This CDR3 comprises 15 residues. Germline CDR1 is SGDLS and CDR2 is YYNGEE.

CDR3 loop: CASRTSTDTQYF. Here the CDR3 DNA reads TGTGCCAGTAGAACAAGCACAGATACGCAGTATTTT. The rearrangement joins TRBV19 to TRBJ2-3, with D hard to call. V shed 6 bases and J shed 0 bases, with 4 bases lying between them. The CDR3 extends over 12 amino acids. The germline V gene has CDR1 LNHDA and CDR2 SQIVND (reference sequence).

With regard to this clone: This same CDR3 is encoded by further DNA sequences in the sample. This rearrangement joins TRBV11-2 to TRBJ2-7; the D is unclear. Trimming took 2 bases from V and 0 from J, leaving 8 bases between them. There are 14 residues in the CDR3. Per germline, CDR1 SGHAT and CDR2 FQNNGV. The CDR3 loop is CASSLFGSSYEQYF. In DNA form, the CDR3 reads TGTGCCAGCAGCTTATTCGGGTCCTCCTACGAGCAGTACTTC.

The chain uses TRBV19 and TRBJ2-4; 8 bases fit TRBD1. V was clipped by 7 bases and J by 9 bases; unmatched bases: 8. Germline V gene lookup returns CDR1 LNHDA and CDR2 SQIVND (reference sequence). CDR3 length: 13 residues. CDR3 sequence (DNA): TGTGCCAGTAACGCGGACAGGGAAAGCATTCAGTACTTC. Its translation: CASNADRESIQYF.

This chain connects TRBV6-2 or TRBV6-3 to TRBJ2-7, with TRBD1 matching 12 bases. This CDR3 is 16 amino acids long. Germline assignment: CDR1 MNHEY and CDR2 SVGEGT. The V and J ends lost 5 bases and 4 bases, in that order; junction bases with no gene match: 9. CDR3 nucleotide sequence: TGTGCCAGCAGTGGGACAGGGGGCGAAACCTATTACGAGCAGTACTTC. As protein: CASSGTGGETYYEQYF.

The J gene is TRBJ2-5, the V gene TRBV6-5, with TRBD2 identical over 8 bases. The CDR3 length is 13 residues. The germline CDR1 and CDR2 sequences are MNHEY and SVGAGI. Unmatched junction bases numbered 6, after V lost 7 bases and J lost 5 bases. The CDR3 spells CASTYGGAETQYF. DNA of the CDR3: TGTGCCAGCACATACGGGGGGGCCGAGACCCAGTACTTC.

V and J are TRBV18 and TRBJ2-5, with D perhaps TRBD1 (5 bases). The germline V and J ends were trimmed by 2 bases and 5 bases, with 9 bases remaining between them. The CDR3 has 13 residues. In germline, CDR1 is KGHSH, CDR2 LQKENI. CDR3 residues: CASSPVGRETQYF. The CDR3 bases are TGTGCCAGCTCACCAGTGGGGCGGGAGACCCAGTACTTC.